The clone carrying this T cell receptor (beta chain) appeared a few times. This record comes from a study of cytomegalovirus exposure and HLA in healthy donors. PCR involved 60 Vbeta and 13 Jbeta primers. Libraries were prepared by immunoSEQ multiplex PCR; TCRdb keeps only in-frame clonotypes and omits some of them. This table has more than 100,000 clones, around 66% appearing once. Per germline, CDR1 MNHNS and CDR2 SASEGT. Between the trimmed V and J ends, which lost 6 bases and 4 bases, there was a span of 9 bases. The CDR3 loop spans 12 amino acids. V and J are TRBV6-1 and TRBJ2-5; D call uncertain. Sequencing used PBMCs. The origin of this receptor is a young man in good health and CMV-seronegative. The CDR3 DNA sequence: TGTGCCAGCAGCCTTTCCCGAGAGACCCAGTACTTC. Its translation: CASSLSRETQYF.